The clone carrying this T cell receptor (beta chain) was picked up one time. A single base separates this from a much larger clone, so it may be a read error. This sample was included in a study of blood T cells in healthy people across ages. The wider study: There was about one barcoded beta molecule captured by template switching per two T cells.

The CDR3 is made up of 12 amino acids. Trimming cost V 7 bases and J 8 bases, with 15 bases left between them. Germline CDR1 reads MDHEN; CDR2 reads SYDVKM. A J-beta primer mix and a sample-barcoded 5' primer were used in a second PCR of about 7 to 12 cycles. Every sample gave at least 2.5 million paired-end reads containing CDR3. TCRdb called the 5' RACE reads again in MiXCR, with one record for every CDR3 protein. The sample yields roughly 700,000 distinct CDR3 sequences, about 34% seen once. The TCR comes from an elderly woman in good health. Sequenced material: blood. The chain joins TRBV28 to TRBJ2-7; TRBD1 is a possible D gene (5 bases). CDR3 protein: CASNKQANKQYF. The CDR3 nucleotides are TGTGCCAGCAACAAACAGGCCAACAAGCAGTACTTC.